This T cell receptor (beta chain) was identified in a study of T cell changes during pregnancy in multiple sclerosis. Trimming cost V 2 bases and J 0 bases, with 17 bases left between them. CDR3 length: 18 residues. From germline, CDR1 is MNHNS and CDR2 SASEGT. Here immunoSEQ multiplex PCR was the method, and the copy in TCRdb shows in-frame clones only, minus some. Among 40,000 to 60,000 clones listed, around 90% were seen once. The clonotype was recovered from a female donor with multiple sclerosis, enrolled in a pregnancy study. The chain recombines TRBV6-1 with TRBJ2-1, with D unresolved. The input for sequencing was CD8+ T cells from peripheral blood mononuclear cells, taken in the second trimester of pregnancy. The CDR3 coding sequence is TGTGCCAGCAGTGAATTTTCATTCCTCACGAGCTCCTACAATGAGCAGTTCTTC. Translated: CASSEFSFLTSSYNEQFF.